This T cell receptor beta chain was sequenced in a study of blood T cell repertoires in COVID-19. The overall study: Acute and convalescent COVID-19 specimens originated in the United States, Italy and Spain. PBMCs, B-cell-depleted T cells, or T cells were the source of the cDNA or gDNA that made up the material.

Patients of the Seattle cohort, enrolled during active infection, were followed longitudinally. The data were produced by immunoSEQ multiplex PCR, yet TCRdb's version contains in-frame clones alone and is incomplete. This table holds about 200,000 clones, approximately 86% found once. CDR1 and CDR2 from the germline V gene are LNHDA and SQIVND (reference sequence). V dropped 7 bases and J dropped 5; count of bases not matched to a gene: 4. The CDR3 consists of 13 residues. Material for sequencing was peripheral blood. V usage is TRBV19 and J usage is TRBJ1-4, with TRBD1 matching 7 bases. This clonotype originated in a woman in her forties or fifties with COVID-19, enrolled during active disease. CDR3 in DNA: TGTGCCAGTACGGGGACAGTAAATGAAAAACTGTTTTTT. Its protein product is CASTGTVNEKLFF.